These 7 T cell receptor beta chains were all obtained from the same sample, sequenced in a study of Ad26.COV2.S vaccination and SARS-CoV-2 variants. The protocol was immunoSEQ multiplex PCR, while the TCRdb copy is restricted to in-frame clones and leaves out a portion. The sample has about 350,000 clones; 88% are singletons. Treatment meaning: roughly 18 received Ad26.COV2.S at low or high dose, single or two shots; 5 received placebo; per-sample allocation not given. Specimen acquisition occurred on day 63 following the initial vaccine or placebo injection. Here the sequenced sample was peripheral blood, taken in a trial of Ad26.COV2.S vaccine versus placebo. The origin of the receptors is a person aged 18-65 years who received the Ad26.COV2.S COVID-19 vaccine or a placebo.

In regard to this clone: Mismatch with germline at one junction end may stem from a read error. V is TRBV29-1 and J is TRBJ1-1; D is undetermined. This CDR3 spans 12 amino acids. CDR1 and CDR2 from the germline V gene are SQVTM and ANQGSEA. This chain's CDR3 is CSAEEPYTEAFF. The CDR3 nucleotides read TGCAGCGCTGAAGAACCTTACACTGAAGCTTTCTTT.

The gene calls are TRBV18 and TRBJ1-5; D is unclear. V was pared by 1 base and J by 5 bases, with 9 bases between. This CDR3 has 14 amino acids. Germline CDR1 reads KGHSH; CDR2 reads LQKENI. The CDR3 sequence: CASSPQGLDQPQHF. CDR3 nucleotide sequence: TGTGCCAGCTCACCACAGGGTCTCGATCAGCCCCAGCATTTT.

The chain combines TRBV4-3 with TRBJ2-3; D is possibly TRBD1 or TRBD2 (6 bases each). Deletions cut 4 bases from V and 2 bases from J, with 25 bases between. Germline V gene sequence: CDR1 LGHNA, CDR2 YSLEER. CDR3 length: 19 amino acids. CDR3 protein: CASSRGANYGAANTDTQYF. As DNA, the CDR3 is TGCGCCAGCAGCCGGGGGGCTAACTATGGGGCGGCAAACACAGATACGCAGTATTTT.

This clone came up once. This chain connects TRBV6-2 or TRBV6-3 to TRBJ1-6, with D maybe TRBD1 (5 bases). The CDR3 covers 17 residues. Germline values: CDR1 MNHEY, CDR2 SVGEGT. V shed 6 bases and J shed 4 bases, with 19 bases lying between them. In DNA form, the CDR3 reads TGTGCCAGCAGCGCCGGGACCTCCGCGGGGTATAATTCACCCCTCCACTTT. This encodes CASSAGTSAGYNSPLHF.

This chain joins TRBV2 and TRBJ1-1; 7 positions agree with TRBD1. The CDR3 is 17 amino acids. With V trimmed by 4 bases and J by 5 bases, 16 bases remained unmatched. Germline lookup yields CDR1 SNHLY and CDR2 FYNNEI. The CDR3 sequence: CASSAQKGLTGETEAFF. The CDR3 DNA sequence: TGTGCCAGCAGTGCACAAAAGGGACTCACAGGGGAAACTGAAGCTTTCTTT. The full variable domain, its missing parts supplied by reference TRBV2 and TRBJ1-1, is EPEVTQTPSHQVTQMGQEVILRCVPISNHLYFYWYRQILGQKVEFLVSFYNNEISEKSEIFDDQFSVERPDGSNFTLKIRSTKLEDSAMYFCASSAQKGLTGETEAFFGQGTRLTVV.

The rearrangement uses TRBV10-3 and TRBJ1-5, with a weak D call TRBD1 (6 bases). The CDR3 has 16 amino acids. Trimming took off 5 bases at V and 4 bases at J, with 18 bases between the two ends. Germline-derived CDR1 and CDR2 are ENHRY and SYGVKD. In DNA, the CDR3 is TGTGCCATCAGTCAACTAGGGGACATGATAAATCAGCCCCAGCATTTT. It is translated as CAISQLGDMINQPQHF.

This chain joins TRBV6-2 or TRBV6-3 and TRBJ2-3; no reliable D call. V lost 5 bases to trimming and J lost 10 bases, with 19 bases between them. Looked up from germline, CDR1 is MNHEY and CDR2 is SVGEGT. This CDR3 comprises 14 residues. The CDR3 sequence is CASSTLKDRSAQYF. CDR3 nucleotide sequence: TGTGCCAGCAGTACCCTAAAAGATCGCAGTGCGCAGTATTTT.